This T cell receptor beta chain was recovered during a study of shared clonotypes between healthy human individuals. Memory CD4+ cells were the fraction left after CD45RA+ naive selection. It was across several immunoSEQ plates that each subset's genomic DNA was evenly split. Sequencing was performed with immunoSEQ multiplex PCR; in TCRdb, only in-frame clones are kept and a portion is missing. The data show fewer than 3 million clones, around 90% seen once. The length of the CDR3 is 16 residues. Per the germline V gene, CDR1 is KGHSH and CDR2 is LQKENI. The junction had 7 bases not matched to a gene; V was cut back by 3 bases and J by 2 bases. Comment on this clone: Its antigen is undetermined.

Findings and caveats of the study: Memory subsets generally showed lower estimated richness than naive subsets. The study drew on few donors, limiting represented genetic and exposure-history diversity.

The TCR was taken from a young man in good health. Some clones in this sample may be carry-over from other donors' samples. The rearrangement uses TRBV18 and TRBJ1-2, with TRBD1 matching 9 bases. Sequences were obtained from naive CD4+ T cells from PBMCs. This sample's subset: CD45RA+ positively selected. The CDR3 DNA reads TGTGCCAGCTCACCCCTGGGTGGGACAGGGAACTATGGCTACACCTTC. Translating gives CASSPLGGTGNYGYTF.